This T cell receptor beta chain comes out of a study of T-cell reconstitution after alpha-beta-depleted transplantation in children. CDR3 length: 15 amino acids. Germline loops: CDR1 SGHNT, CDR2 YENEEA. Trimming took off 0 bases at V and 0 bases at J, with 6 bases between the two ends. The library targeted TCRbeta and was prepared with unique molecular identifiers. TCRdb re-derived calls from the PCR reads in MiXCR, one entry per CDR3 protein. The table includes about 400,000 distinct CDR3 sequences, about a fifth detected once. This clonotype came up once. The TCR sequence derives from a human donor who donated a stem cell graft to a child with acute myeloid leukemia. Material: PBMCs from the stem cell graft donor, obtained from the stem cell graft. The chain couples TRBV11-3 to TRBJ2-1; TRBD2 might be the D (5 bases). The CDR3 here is CASSLDSDSYNEQFF. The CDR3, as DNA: TGTGCCAGCAGCTTAGATAGCGACTCCTACAATGAGCAGTTCTTC.